This T cell receptor (beta chain) was found in a study of blood T cell repertoires in COVID-19. Study overall: Sites in the United States, Italy and Spain provided acute and convalescent COVID-19 samples. The analysed material was cDNA or gDNA that came from T cells, B-cell-depleted T cells, or PBMCs.

Assay: immunoSEQ multiplex PCR; the TCRdb copy retains only in-frame clones and omits some. The sample consists of fewer than 50,000 clones, under 80% of them appearing once. CDR1 and CDR2 from the germline V gene are SGHTA and FQGNSA. This CDR3 spans 15 amino acids. The V end was cut by 4 bases, the J end by 2 bases, with 14 bases between. Material: peripheral blood. The V and J genes are TRBV7-2 and TRBJ1-2, with D perhaps matching TRBD1 (5 bases). The receptor was derived from an elderly man with acute or convalescent COVID-19. The CDR3 region has the DNA TGTGCCAGCAGCTATGACAGATCCCAAAACTATGGCTACACCTTC. Protein product: CASSYDRSQNYGYTF.